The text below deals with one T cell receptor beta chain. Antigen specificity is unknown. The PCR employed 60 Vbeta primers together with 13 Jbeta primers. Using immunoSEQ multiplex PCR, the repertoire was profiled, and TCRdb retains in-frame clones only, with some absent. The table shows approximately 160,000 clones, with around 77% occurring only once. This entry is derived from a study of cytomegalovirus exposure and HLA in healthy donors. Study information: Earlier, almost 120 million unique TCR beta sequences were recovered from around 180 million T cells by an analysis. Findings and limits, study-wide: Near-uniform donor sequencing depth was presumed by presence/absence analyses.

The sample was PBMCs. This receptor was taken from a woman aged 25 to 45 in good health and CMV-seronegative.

Written as DNA, the CDR3 is TGTGCCAGCAGCCTCTACCGGACAGTCACTGAAGCTTTCTTT. It yields the protein CASSLYRTVTEAFF. The chain has TRBV7-2 and TRBJ1-1; D is perhaps TRBD1 (6 bases). Germline V gene data show CDR1 as SGHTA and CDR2 as FQGNSA. The V end was cut by 5 bases, the J end by 4 bases, with 14 bases between. The CDR3 length is 14 residues.